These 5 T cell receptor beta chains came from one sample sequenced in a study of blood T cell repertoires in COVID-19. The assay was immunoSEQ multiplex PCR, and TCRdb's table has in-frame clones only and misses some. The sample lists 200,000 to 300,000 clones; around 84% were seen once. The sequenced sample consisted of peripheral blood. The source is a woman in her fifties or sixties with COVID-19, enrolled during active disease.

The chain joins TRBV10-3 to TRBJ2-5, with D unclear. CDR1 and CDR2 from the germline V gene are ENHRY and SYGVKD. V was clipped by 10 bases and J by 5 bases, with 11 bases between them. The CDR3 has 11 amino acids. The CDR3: CATSREETQYF. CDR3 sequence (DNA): TGTGCCACCTCAAGAGAGGAGACCCAGTACTTC.

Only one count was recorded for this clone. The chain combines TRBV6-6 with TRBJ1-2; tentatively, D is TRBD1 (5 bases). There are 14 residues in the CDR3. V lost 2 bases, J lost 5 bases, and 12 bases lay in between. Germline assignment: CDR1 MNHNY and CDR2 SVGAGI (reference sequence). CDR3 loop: CASSYEGEGYGYTF. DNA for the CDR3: TGTGCCAGCAGTTACGAAGGGGAGGGGTATGGCTACACCTTC.

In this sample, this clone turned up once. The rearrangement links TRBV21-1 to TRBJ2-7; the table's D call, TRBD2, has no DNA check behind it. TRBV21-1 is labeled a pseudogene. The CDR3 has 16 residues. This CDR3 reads CASSKPERDGIYEQYF. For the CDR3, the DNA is TGTGCCAGCAGCAAACCCGAGCGGGACGGAATCTACGAGCAGTACTTC.

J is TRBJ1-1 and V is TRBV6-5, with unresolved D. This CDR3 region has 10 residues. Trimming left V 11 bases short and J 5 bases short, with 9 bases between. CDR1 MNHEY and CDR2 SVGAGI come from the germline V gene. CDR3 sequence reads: CAREVTEAFF. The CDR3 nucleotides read TGTGCCCGAGAGGTAACTGAAGCTTTCTTT.

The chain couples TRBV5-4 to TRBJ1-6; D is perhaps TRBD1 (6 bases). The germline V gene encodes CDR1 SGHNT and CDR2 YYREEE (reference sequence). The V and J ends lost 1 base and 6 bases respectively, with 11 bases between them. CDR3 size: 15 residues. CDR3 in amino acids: CASSLSTGGNSPLHF. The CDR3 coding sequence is TGTGCCAGCAGCTTGTCGACAGGTGGTAATTCACCCCTCCACTTT.